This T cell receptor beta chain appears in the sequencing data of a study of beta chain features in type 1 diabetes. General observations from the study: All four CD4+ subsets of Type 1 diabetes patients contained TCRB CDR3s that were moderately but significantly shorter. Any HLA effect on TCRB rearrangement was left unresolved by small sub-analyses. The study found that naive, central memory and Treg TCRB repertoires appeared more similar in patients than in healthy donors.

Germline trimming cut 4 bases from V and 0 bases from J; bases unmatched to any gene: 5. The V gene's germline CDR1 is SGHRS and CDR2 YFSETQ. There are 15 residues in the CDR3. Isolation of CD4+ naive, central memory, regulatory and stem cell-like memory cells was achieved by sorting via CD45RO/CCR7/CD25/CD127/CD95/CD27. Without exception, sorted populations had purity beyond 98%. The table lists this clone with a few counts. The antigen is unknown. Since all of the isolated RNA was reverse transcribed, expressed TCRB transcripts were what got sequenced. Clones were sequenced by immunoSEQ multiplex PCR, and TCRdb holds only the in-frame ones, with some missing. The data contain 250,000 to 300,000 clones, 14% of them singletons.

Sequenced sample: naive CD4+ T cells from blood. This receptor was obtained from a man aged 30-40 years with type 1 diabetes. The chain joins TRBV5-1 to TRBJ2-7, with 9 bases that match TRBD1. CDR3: CASSVGQGSSYEQYF. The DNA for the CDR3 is TGCGCCAGCAGCGTCGGACAGGGGAGCTCCTACGAGCAGTACTTC.